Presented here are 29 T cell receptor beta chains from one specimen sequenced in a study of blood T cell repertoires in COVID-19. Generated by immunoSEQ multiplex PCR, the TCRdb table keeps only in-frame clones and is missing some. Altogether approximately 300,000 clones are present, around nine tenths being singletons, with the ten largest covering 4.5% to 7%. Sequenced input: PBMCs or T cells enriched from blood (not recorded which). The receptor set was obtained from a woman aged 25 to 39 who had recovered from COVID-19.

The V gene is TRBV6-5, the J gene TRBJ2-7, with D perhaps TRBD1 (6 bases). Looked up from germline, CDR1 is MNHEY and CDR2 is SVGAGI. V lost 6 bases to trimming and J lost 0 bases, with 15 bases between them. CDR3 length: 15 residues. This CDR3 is CASRLQGKHSYEQYF. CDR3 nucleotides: TGTGCCAGCAGGCTACAGGGAAAACACTCCTACGAGCAGTACTTC.

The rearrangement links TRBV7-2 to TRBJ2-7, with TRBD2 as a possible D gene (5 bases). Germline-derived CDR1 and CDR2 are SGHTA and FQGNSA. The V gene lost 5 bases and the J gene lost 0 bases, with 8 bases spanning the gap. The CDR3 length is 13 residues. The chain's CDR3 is CASSAGNSYEQYF. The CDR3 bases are TGTGCCAGCAGCGCCGGGAACTCCTACGAGCAGTACTTC.

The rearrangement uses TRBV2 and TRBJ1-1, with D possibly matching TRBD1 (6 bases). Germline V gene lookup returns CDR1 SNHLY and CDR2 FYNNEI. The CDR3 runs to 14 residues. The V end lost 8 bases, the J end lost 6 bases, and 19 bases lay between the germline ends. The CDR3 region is CASSLGQLGPEAFF. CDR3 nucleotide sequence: TGTGCCAGCTCTCTCGGACAGTTGGGACCTGAAGCTTTCTTT.

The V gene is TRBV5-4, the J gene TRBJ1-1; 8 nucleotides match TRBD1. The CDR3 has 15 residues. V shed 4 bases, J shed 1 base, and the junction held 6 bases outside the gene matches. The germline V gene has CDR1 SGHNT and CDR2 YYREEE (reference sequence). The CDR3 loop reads CASSVITGGNTEAFF. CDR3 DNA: TGTGCCAGCAGCGTAATTACAGGGGGGAACACTGAAGCTTTCTTT.

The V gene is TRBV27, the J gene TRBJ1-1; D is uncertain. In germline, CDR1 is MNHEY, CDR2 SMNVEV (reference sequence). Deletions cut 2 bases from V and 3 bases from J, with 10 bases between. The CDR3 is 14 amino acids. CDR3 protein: CASSLLDKYTEAFF. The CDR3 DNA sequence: TGTGCCAGCAGTTTACTCGACAAATACACTGAAGCTTTCTTT.

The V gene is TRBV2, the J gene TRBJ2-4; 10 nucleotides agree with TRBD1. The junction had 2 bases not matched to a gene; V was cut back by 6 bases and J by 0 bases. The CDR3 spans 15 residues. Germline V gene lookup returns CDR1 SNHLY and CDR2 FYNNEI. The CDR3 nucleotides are TGTGCCAGCAGGGGACAGGGGTTAGCCAAAAACATTCAGTACTTC. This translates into CASRGQGLAKNIQYF.

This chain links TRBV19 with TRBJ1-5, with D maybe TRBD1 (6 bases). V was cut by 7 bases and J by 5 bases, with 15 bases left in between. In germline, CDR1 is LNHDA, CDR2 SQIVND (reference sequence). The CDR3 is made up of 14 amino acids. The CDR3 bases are TGTGCCAGTACCCCTCAGGGGCGGGATCAGCCCCAGCATTTT. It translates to CASTPQGRDQPQHF.

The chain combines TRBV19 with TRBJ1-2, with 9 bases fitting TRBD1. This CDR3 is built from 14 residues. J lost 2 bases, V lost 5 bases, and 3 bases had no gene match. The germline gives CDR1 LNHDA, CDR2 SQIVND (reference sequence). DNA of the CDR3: TGTGCCAGTAGTCTCGGGACAGGGAACTATGGCTACACCTTC. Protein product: CASSLGTGNYGYTF.

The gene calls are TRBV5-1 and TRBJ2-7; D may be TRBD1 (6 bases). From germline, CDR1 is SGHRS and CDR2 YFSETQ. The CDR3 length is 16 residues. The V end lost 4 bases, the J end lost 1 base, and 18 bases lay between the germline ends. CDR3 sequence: CASSPTGTLGSYEQYF. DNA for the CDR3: TGCGCCAGCAGCCCGACAGGTACTTTGGGGTCCTACGAGCAGTACTTC.

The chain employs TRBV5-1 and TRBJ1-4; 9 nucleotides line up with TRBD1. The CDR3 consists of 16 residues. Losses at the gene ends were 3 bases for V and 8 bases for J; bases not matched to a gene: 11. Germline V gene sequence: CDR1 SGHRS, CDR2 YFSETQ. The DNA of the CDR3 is TGCGCCAGCAGCTCGGGACAGGGATTGGTAAACGAAAAACTGTTTTTT. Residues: CASSSGQGLVNEKLFF.

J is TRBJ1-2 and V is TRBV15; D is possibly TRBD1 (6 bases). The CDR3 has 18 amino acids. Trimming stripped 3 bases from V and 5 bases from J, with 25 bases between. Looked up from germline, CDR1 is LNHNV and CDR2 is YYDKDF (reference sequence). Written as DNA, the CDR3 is TGTGCCACCAGCAGTAGTACCCTCCCTCGGACAGAGGAGTATGGCTACACCTTC. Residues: CATSSSTLPRTEEYGYTF.

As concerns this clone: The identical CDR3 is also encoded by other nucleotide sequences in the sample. CDR3 amino acids: CATSRDREDGYTF. The CDR3 bases are TGTGCCACCAGCAGAGATAGGGAGGATGGCTACACCTTC. This sequence joins TRBV15 and TRBJ1-2; D gene uncertain. Trimming removed 0 bases at V and 6 bases at J, with 8 bases between. Germline-derived CDR1 and CDR2 are LNHNV and YYDKDF (reference sequence). The CDR3 is 13 residues long.

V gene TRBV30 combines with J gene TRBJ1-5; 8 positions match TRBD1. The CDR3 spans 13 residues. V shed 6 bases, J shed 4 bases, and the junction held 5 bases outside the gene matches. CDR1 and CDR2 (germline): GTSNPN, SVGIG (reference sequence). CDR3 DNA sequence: TGTGCCTGCGGACAGGGCCAAAATCAGCCCCAGCATTTT. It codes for CACGQGQNQPQHF.

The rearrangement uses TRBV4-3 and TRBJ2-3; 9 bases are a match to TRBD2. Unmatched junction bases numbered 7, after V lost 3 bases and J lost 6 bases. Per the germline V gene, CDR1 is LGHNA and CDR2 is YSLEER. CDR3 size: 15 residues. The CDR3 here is CASSQNPGLADTQYF. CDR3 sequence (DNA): TGCGCCAGCAGCCAGAATCCTGGACTAGCGGATACGCAGTATTTT.

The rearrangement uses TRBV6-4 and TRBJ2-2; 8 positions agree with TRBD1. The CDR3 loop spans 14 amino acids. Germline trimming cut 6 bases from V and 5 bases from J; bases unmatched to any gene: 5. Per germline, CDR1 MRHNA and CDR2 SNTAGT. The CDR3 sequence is CASSGQGGTGELFF. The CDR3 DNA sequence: TGTGCCAGCAGCGGACAGGGCGGGACCGGGGAGCTGTTTTTT.

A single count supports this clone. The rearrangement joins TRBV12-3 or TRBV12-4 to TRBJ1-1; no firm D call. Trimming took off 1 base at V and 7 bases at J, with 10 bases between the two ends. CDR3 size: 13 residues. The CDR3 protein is CASSLGGVSEAFF. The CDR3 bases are TGTGCCAGCAGTTTAGGGGGAGTCAGTGAAGCTTTCTTT.

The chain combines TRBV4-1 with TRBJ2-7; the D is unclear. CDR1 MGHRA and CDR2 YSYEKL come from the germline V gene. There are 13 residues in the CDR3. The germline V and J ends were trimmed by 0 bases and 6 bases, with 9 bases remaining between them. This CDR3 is CASSQEPRSEQYF. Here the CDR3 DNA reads TGCGCCAGCAGCCAAGAGCCCAGATCCGAGCAGTACTTC.

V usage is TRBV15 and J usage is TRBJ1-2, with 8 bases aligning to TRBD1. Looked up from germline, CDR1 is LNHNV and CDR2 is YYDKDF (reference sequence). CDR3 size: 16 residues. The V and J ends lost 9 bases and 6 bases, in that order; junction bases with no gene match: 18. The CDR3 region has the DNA TGTGCCACAAACCGGGACAGGATAACGACGGGGCATGGCTACACCTTC. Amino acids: CATNRDRITTGHGYTF.

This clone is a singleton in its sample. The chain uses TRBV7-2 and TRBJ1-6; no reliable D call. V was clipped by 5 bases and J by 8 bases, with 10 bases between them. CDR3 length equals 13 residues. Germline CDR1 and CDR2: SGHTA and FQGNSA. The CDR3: CASSRGRYSPLHF. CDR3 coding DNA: TGTGCCAGCAGCCGCGGGAGATATTCACCCCTCCACTTT.

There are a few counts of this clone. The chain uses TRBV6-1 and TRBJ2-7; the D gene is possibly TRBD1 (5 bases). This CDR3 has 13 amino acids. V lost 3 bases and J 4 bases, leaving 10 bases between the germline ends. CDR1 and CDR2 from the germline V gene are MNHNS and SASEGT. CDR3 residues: CASSETVTYEQYF. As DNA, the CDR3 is TGTGCCAGCAGTGAGACAGTGACTTACGAGCAGTACTTC.

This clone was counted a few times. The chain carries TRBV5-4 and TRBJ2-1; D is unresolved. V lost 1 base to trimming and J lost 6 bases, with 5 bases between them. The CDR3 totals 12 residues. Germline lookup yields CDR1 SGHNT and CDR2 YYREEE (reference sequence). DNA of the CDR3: TGTGCCAGCAGCTTGCTAGGCAATGAGCAGTTCTTC. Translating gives CASSLLGNEQFF.

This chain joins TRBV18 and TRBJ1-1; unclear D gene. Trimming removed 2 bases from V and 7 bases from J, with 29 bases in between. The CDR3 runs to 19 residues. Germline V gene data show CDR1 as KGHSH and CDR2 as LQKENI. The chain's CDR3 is CASSPRQLLAVRPVDEAFF. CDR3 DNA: TGTGCCAGCTCACCAAGGCAGCTACTCGCTGTCAGGCCGGTAGATGAAGCTTTCTTT.

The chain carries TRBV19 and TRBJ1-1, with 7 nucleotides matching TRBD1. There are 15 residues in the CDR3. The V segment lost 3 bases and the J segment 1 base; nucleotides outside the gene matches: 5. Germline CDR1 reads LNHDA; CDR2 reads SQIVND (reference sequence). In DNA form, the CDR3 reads TGTGCCAGTAGTATTCGCGGGACAGAGAACACTGAAGCTTTCTTT. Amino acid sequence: CASSIRGTENTEAFF.

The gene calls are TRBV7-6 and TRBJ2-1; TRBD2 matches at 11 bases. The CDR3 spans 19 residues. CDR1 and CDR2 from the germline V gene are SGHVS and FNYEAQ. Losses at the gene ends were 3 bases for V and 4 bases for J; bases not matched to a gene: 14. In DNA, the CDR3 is TGTGCCAGCAGCTTCCCCGGTTTAGCGGGGGGGGCAGCATACAATGAGCAGTTCTTC. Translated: CASSFPGLAGGAAYNEQFF.

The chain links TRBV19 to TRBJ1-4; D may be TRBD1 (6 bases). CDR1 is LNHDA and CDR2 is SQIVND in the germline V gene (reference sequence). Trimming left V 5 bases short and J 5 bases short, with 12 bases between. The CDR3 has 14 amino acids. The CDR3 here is CASSDQGMNEKLFF. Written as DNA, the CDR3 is TGTGCCAGTAGTGATCAGGGGATGAATGAAAAACTGTTTTTT.

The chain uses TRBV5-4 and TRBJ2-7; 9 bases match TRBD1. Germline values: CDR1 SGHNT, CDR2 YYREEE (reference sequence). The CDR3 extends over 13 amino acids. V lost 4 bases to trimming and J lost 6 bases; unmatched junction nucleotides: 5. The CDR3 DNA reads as TGTGCCAGCAGCAGGACAGGGGTTGGCGAGCAGTACTTC. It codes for CASSRTGVGEQYF.

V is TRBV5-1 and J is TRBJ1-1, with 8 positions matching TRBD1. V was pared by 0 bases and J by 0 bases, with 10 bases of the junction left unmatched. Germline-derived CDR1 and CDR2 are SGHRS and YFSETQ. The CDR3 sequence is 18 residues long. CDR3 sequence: CASSLVGQGAGMNTEAFF. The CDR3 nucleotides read TGCGCCAGCAGCTTGGTGGGGCAGGGGGCGGGAATGAACACTGAAGCTTTCTTT.

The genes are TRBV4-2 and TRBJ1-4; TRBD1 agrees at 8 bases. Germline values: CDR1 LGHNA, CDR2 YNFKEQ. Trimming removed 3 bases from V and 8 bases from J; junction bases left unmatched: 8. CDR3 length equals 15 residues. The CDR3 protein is CASSQDGQGTEKLFF. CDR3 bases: TGTGCCAGCAGCCAGGACGGACAGGGTACGGAAAAACTGTTTTTT.

The CDR3 DNA reads TGTGCCAGCAGCCAAGTTGTCGGGGAAGGTAGCGGCTACACCTTC. This codes for CASSQVVGEGSGYTF. This chain joins TRBV4-2 and TRBJ1-2, with no clear D. Germline CDR1 reads LGHNA; CDR2 reads YNFKEQ. CDR3 size: 15 residues. Trimming cost V 1 base and J 8 bases, with 17 bases left between them.